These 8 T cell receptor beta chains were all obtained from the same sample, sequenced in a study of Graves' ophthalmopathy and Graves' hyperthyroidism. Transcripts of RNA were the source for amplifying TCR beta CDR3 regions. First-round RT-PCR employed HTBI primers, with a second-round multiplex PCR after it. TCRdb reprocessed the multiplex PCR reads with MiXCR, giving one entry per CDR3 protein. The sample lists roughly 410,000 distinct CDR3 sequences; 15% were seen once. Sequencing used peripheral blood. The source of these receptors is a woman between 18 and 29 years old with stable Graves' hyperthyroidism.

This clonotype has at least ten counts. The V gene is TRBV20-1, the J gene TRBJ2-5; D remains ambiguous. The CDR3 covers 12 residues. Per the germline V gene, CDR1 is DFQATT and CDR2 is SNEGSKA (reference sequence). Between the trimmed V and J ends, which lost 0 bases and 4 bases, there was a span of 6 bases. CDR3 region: CSARDRPETQYF. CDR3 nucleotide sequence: TGCAGTGCTAGAGATCGCCCAGAGACCCAGTACTTC.

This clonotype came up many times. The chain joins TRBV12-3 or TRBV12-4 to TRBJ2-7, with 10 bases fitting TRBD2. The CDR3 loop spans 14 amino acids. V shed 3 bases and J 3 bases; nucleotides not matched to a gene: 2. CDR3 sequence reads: CASSFTSGDYEQYF. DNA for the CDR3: TGTGCCAGCAGTTTCACTAGCGGGGACTACGAGCAGTACTTC.

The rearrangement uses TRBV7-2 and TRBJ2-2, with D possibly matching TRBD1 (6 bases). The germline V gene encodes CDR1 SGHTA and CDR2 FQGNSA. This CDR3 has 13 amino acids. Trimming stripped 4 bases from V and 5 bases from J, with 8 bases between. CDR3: CASSSGQTGELFF. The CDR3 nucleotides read TGTGCCAGCAGCTCCGGACAGACCGGGGAGCTGTTTTTT.

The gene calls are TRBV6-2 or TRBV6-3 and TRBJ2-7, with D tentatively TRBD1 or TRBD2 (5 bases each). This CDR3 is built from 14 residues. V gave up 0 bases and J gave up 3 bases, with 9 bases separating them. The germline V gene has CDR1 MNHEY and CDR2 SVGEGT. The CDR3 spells CASSYSGTFYEQYF. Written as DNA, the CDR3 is TGTGCCAGCAGTTACTCGGGGACCTTCTACGAGCAGTACTTC.

CDR3 nucleotides: TGTGCCAGCAGCCCAGATTCGGGGGCCAGCTATGGCTACACCTTC. Its protein is CASSPDSGASYGYTF. V is TRBV7-3 and J is TRBJ1-2; possibly TRBD1 for D (6 bases). This CDR3 comprises 15 residues. Trimming cost V 5 bases and J 4 bases, with 17 bases left between them. CDR1 is SGHTA and CDR2 is FQGTGA in the germline V gene.

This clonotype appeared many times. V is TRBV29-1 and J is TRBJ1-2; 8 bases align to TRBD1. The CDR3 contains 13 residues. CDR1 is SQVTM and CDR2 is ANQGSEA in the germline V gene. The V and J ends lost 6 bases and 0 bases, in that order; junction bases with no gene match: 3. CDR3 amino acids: CSVGQGPNYGYTF. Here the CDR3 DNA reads TGCAGCGTAGGACAGGGTCCTAACTATGGCTACACCTTC.

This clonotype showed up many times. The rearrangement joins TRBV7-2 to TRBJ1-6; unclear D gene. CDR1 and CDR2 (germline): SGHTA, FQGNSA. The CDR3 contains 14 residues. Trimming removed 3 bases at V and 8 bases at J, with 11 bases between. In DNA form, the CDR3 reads TGTGCCAGCAGCTTGGGAAGAGGCCATTCACCCCTCCACTTT. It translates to CASSLGRGHSPLHF.

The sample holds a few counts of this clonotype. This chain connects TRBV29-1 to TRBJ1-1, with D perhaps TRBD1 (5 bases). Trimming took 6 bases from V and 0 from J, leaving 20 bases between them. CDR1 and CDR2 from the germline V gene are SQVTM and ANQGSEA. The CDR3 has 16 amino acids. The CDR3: CSVLGRVGGMNTEAFF. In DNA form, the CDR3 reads TGCAGCGTCCTAGGCAGGGTGGGTGGCATGAACACTGAAGCTTTCTTT.